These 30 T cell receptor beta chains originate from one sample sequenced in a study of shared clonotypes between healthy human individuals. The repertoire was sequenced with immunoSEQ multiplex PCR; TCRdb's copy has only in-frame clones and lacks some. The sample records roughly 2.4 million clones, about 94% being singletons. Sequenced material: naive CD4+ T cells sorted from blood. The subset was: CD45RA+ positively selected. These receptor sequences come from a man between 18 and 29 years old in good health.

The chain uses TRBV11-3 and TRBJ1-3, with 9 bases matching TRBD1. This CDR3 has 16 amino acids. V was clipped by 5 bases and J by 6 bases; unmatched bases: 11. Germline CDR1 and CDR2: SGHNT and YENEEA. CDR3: CASSTTRDRDENTIYF. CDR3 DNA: TGTGCCAGCAGCACAACCCGGGACAGGGACGAAAACACCATATATTTT.

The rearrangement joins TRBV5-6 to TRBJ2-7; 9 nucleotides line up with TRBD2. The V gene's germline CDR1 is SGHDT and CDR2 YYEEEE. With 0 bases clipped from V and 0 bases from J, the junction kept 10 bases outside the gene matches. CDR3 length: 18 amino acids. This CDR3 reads CASSLGIGLARSSYEQYF. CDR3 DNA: TGTGCCAGCAGCTTGGGAATAGGACTAGCGAGGAGCTCCTACGAGCAGTACTTC. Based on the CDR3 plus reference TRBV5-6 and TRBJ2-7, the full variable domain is DAGVTQSPTHLIKTRGQQVTLRCSPKSGHDTVSWYQQALGQGPQFIFQYYEEEERQRGNFPDRFSGHQFPNYSSELNVNALLLGDSALYLCASSLGIGLARSSYEQYFGPGTRLTVT.

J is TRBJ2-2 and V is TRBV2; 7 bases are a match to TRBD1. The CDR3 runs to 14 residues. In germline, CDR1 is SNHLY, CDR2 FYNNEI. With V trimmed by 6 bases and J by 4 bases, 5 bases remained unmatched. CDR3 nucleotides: TGTGCCAGCAGAGCCGGGACAGCCACCGGGGAGCTGTTTTTT. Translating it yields CASRAGTATGELFF.

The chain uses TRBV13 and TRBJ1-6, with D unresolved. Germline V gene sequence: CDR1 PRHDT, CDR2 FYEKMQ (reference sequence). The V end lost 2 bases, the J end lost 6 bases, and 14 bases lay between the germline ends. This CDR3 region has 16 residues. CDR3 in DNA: TGTGCCAGCAGCTTAAGTCGAAGGATCGGTAATTCACCCCTCCACTTT. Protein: CASSLSRRIGNSPLHF.

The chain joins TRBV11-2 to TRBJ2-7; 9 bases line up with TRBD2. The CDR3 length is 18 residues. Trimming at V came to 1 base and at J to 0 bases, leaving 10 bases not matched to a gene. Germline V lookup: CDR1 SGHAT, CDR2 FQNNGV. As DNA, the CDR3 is TGTGCCAGCAGCTTAGTAGGGCGGGGGGGTTTAAGCTCCTACGAGCAGTACTTC. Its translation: CASSLVGRGGLSSYEQYF.

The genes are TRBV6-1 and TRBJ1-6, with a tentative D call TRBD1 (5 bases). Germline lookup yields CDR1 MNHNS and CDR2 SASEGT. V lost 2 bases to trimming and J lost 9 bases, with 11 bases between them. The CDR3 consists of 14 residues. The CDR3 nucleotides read TGTGCCAGCAGTGAAACCGGGACTGTTTCACCCCTCCACTTT. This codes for CASSETGTVSPLHF.

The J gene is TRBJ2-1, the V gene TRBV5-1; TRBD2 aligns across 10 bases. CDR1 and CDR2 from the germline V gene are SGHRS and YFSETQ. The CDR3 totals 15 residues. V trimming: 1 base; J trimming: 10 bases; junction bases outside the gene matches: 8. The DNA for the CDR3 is TGCGCCAGCAGCTTGATGGCTAGCGGGGGCTGGGAGCAGTTCTTC. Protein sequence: CASSLMASGGWEQFF. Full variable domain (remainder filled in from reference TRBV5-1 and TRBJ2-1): KAGVTQTPRYLIKTRGQQVTLSCSPISGHRSVSWYQQTPGQGLQFLFEYFSETQRNKGNFPGRFSGRQFSNSRSEMNVSTLELGDSALYLCASSLMASGGWEQFFGPGTRLTVL.

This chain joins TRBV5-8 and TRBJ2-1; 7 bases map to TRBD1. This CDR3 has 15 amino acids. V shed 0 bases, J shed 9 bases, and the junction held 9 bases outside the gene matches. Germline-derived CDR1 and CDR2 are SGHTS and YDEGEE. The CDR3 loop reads CASSLVGQYPGEQFF. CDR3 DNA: TGTGCCAGCAGCTTGGTGGGACAGTATCCGGGTGAGCAGTTCTTC.

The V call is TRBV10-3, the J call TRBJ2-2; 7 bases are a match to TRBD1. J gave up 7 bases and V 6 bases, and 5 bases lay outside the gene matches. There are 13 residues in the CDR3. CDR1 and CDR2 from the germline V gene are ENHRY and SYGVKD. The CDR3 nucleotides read TGTGCCATCAGGGGGACAGTTTTCGGGGAGCTGTTTTTT. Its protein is CAIRGTVFGELFF.

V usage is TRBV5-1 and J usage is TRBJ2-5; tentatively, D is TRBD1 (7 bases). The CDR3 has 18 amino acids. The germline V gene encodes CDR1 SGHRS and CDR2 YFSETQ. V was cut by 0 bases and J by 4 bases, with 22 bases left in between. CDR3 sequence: CASSLGLETGRRAETQYF. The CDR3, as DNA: TGCGCCAGCAGCTTGGGACTGGAGACAGGGAGGAGGGCAGAGACCCAGTACTTC.

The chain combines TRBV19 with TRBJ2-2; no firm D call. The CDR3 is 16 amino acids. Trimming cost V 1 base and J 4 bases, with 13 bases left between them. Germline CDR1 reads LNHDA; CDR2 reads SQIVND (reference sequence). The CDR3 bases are TGTGCCAGTAGTATAGGACCTAGTGTTAGCACCGGGGAGCTGTTTTTT. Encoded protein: CASSIGPSVSTGELFF.

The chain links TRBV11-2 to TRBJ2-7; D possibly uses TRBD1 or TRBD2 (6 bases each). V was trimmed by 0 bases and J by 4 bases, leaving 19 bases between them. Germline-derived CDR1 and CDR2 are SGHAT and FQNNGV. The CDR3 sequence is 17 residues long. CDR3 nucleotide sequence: TGTGCCAGCAGCTTAGATGGGCCGGGGGCATCGTCATACGAGCAGTACTTC. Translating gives CASSLDGPGASSYEQYF.

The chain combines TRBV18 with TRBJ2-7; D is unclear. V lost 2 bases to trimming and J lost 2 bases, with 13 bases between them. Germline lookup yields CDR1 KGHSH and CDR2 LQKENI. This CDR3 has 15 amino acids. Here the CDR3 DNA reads TGTGCCAGCTCACCAAGCAGCCCTGGGGCCTACGAGCAGTACTTC. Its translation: CASSPSSPGAYEQYF.

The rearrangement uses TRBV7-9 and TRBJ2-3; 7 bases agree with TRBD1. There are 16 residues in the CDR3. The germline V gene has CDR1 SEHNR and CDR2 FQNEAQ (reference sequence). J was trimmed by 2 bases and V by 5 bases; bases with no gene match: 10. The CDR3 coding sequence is TGTGCCAGCAGCGCGAGACAGGGCATCACCACAGATACGCAGTATTTT. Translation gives CASSARQGITTDTQYF. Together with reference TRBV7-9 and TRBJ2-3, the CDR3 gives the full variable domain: DTGVSQNPRHKITKRGQNVTFRCDPISEHNRLYWYRQTLGQGPEFLTYFQNEAQLEKSRLLSDRFSAERPKGSFSTLEIQRTEQGDSAMYLCASSARQGITTDTQYFGPGTRLTVL.

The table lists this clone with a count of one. This CDR3 reads CASRGLAGGNEQFF. In DNA, the CDR3 is TGTGCCAGCAGGGGACTAGCGGGGGGGAATGAGCAGTTCTTC. This rearrangement joins TRBV6-1 to TRBJ2-1, with 16 positions matching TRBD2. The CDR3 runs to 14 residues. CDR1 and CDR2 (germline): MNHNS, SASEGT. After removal of 6 bases from V and 7 bases from J, the junction contained 0 bases not matched to a gene.

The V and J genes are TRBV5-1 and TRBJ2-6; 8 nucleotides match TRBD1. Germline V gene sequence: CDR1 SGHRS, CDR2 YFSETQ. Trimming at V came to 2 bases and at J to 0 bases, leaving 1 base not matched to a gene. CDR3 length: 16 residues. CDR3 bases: TGCGCCAGCAGCTTCGGGACAGGCTCTGGGGCCAACGTCCTGACTTTC. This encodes CASSFGTGSGANVLTF. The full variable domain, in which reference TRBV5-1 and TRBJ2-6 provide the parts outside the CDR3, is KAGVTQTPRYLIKTRGQQVTLSCSPISGHRSVSWYQQTPGQGLQFLFEYFSETQRNKGNFPGRFSGRQFSNSRSEMNVSTLELGDSALYLCASSFGTGSGANVLTFGAGSRLTVL.

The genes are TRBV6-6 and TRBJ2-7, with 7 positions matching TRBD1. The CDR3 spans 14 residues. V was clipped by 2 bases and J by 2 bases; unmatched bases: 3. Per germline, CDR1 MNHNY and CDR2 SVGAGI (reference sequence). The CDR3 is CASSYDQGAYEQYF. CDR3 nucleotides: TGTGCCAGCAGTTACGACCAGGGGGCCTACGAGCAGTACTTC.

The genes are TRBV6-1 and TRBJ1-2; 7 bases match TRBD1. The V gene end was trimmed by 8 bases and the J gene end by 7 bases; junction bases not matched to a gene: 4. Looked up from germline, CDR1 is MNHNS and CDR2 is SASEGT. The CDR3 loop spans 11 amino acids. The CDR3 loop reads CASQGGRGYTF. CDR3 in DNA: TGTGCCAGCCAGGGGGGGCGTGGCTACACCTTC.

The CDR3 reads CASSQSDWTRGYTF. The CDR3 bases are TGCGCCAGCAGCCAATCAGACTGGACTCGTGGCTACACCTTC. V is TRBV4-1 and J is TRBJ1-2; D unclear. There are 14 residues in the CDR3. Germline V gene data show CDR1 as MGHRA and CDR2 as YSYEKL. The V gene lost 2 bases and the J gene lost 7 bases, with 14 bases spanning the gap.

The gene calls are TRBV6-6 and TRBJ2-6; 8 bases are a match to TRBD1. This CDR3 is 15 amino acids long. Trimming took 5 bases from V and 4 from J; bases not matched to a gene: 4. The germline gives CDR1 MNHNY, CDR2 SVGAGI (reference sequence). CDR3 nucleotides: TGTGCCAGCAGTGACCAGGGGGCCGGGGCCAACGTCCTGACTTTC. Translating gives CASSDQGAGANVLTF.

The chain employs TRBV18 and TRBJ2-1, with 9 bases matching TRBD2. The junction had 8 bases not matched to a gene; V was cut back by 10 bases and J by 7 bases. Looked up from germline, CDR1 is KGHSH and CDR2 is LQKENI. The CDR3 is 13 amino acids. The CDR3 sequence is CATREGQGNEQFF. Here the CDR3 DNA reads TGTGCCACGCGGGAGGGCCAAGGGAATGAGCAGTTCTTC.

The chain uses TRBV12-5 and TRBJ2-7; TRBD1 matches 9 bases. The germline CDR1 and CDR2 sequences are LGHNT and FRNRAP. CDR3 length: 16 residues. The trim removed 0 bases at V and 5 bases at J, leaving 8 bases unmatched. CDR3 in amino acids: CASGLVLGTGPNEQYF. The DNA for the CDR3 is TGTGCTAGTGGTTTGGTACTCGGGACAGGGCCCAACGAGCAGTACTTC.

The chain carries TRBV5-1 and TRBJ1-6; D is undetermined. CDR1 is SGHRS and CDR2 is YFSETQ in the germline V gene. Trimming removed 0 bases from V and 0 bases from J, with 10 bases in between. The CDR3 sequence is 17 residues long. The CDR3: CASSLGVLSSYNSPLHF. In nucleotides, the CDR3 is TGCGCCAGCAGCTTGGGCGTCTTGAGCTCCTATAATTCACCCCTCCACTTT.

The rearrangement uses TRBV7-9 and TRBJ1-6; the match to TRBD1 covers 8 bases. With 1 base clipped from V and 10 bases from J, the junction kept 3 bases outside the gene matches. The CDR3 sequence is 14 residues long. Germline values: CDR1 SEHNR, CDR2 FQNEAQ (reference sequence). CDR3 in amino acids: CASSLETGVSPLHF. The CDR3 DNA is TGTGCCAGCAGCTTAGAGACAGGGGTCTCACCCCTCCACTTT.

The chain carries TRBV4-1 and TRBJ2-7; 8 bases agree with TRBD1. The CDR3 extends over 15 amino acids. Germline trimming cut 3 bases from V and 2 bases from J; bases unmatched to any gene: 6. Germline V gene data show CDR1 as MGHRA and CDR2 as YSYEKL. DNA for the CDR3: TGCGCCAGCAGCCAGGCCCCGGGACAGGCCTACGAGCAGTACTTC. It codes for CASSQAPGQAYEQYF.

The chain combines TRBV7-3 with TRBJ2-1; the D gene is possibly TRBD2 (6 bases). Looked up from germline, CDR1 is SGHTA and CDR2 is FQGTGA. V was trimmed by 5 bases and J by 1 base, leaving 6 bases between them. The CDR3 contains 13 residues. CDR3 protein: CASSRGSYNEQFF. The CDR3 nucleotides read TGTGCCAGCAGCCGGGGGTCCTACAATGAGCAGTTCTTC. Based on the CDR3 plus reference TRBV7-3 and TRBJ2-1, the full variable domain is GAGVSQTPSNKVTEKGKYVELRCDPISGHTALYWYRQSLGQGPEFLIYFQGTGAADDSGLPNDRFFAVRPEGSVSTLKIQRTERGDSAVYLCASSRGSYNEQFFGPGTRLTVL.

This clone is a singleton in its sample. Here the CDR3 reads CAWSTRNLDNQPQHF. CDR3 coding DNA: TGTGCCTGGAGCACCAGGAACCTGGACAATCAGCCCCAGCATTTT. This rearrangement joins TRBV30 to TRBJ1-5; D gene unclear. Germline V gene lookup returns CDR1 GTSNPN and CDR2 SVGIG (reference sequence). CDR3 length: 15 amino acids. The germline V and J ends were trimmed by 3 bases and 3 bases, with 15 bases remaining between them.

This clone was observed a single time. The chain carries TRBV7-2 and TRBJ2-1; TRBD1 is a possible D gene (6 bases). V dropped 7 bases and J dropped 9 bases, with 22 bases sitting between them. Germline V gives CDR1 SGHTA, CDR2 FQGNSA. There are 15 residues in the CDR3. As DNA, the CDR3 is TGTGCCAGCACGCTCTGGGGGCCAGTTTCGGGTGAGCAGTTCTTC. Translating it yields CASTLWGPVSGEQFF.

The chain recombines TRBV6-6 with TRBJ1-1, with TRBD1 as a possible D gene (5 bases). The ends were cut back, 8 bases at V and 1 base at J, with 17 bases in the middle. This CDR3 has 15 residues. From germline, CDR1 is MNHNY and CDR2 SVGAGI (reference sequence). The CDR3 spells CASQRLGTGNTEAFF. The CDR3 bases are TGTGCCAGCCAGAGACTCGGGACGGGGAACACTGAAGCTTTCTTT.

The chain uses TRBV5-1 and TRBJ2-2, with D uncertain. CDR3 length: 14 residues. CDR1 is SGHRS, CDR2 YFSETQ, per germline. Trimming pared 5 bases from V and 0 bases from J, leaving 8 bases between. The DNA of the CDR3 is TGCGCCAGCAGTTCCCCTTCGAACACCGGGGAGCTGTTTTTT. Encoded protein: CASSSPSNTGELFF.